The present entry profiles one T cell receptor (beta chain) with its context. Its antigen is unidentified. Germline V gene sequence: CDR1 GTSNPN, CDR2 SVGIG (reference sequence). The CDR3 consists of 14 residues. V lost 0 bases to trimming and J lost 2 bases, with 10 bases between them. Repertoires were generated with immunoSEQ multiplex PCR, while TCRdb's copy carries only in-frame clones and drops some. This sample yields some 10,000 clones, of which around 85% are seen a single time; more than 20% belongs to the top ten. Described time point: roughly 11-day in vitro stimulation with candidate neoantigen peptide 2. Seven ELISpot-reactive neoantigen peptides each drove a 10-day in vitro stimulation. This record comes from a study of PD-1 blockade in mismatch repair-deficient tumors.

The chain uses TRBV30 and TRBJ1-2; D not resolved. This specimen was cells cultured in vitro, taken from a patient treated with pembrolizumab. The sequence derives from an adult with mismatch repair-deficient cancer. CDR3 bases: TGTGCCTGGAGTGTATTCCGGAGAAACTATGGCTACACCTTC. Encoded protein: CAWSVFRRNYGYTF. Using reference TRBV30 and TRBJ1-2 for the parts outside the CDR3, the full variable domain is SQTIHQWPATLVQPVGSPLSLECTVEGTSNPNLYWYRQAAGRGLQLLFYSVGIGQISSEVPQNLSASRPQDRQFILSSKKLLLSDSGFYLCAWSVFRRNYGYTFGSGTRLTVV.